Listed below are T cell receptor beta chains from one sample, sequenced in a study of post-analysis software for immune sequencing data. TCRdb reprocessed the PCR reads via MiXCR and lists one record per CDR3 protein. The sample lists roughly 650,000 distinct CDR3 sequences; over 45% were seen once. The sequencing input was blood. The receptors come from a girl aged 2-9 years with multiple sclerosis. Both conserved end residues are part of each CDR3. The D gene is left open where the match is weak. Size values are once, few and many counts, or a class for expanded clones, and some rows have none.

CDR3 length	V gene	D gene	J gene	clone size	CDR3 protein	CDR3 DNA
12	TRBV6-5	-	TRBJ2-3	few	CASSSRLDTQYF	TGTGCCAGCAGTTCCAGACTAGATACGCAGTATTTT
15	TRBV7-3	TRBD1	TRBJ2-3	-	CASSARDSFTDTQYF	TGTGCCAGCAGCGCCCGGGACAGTTTCACAGATACGCAGTATTTT
12	TRBV5-1	-	TRBJ2-5	-	CASTLDQETQYF	TGCGCCAGCACTCTTGATCAAGAGACCCAGTACTTC
13	TRBV5-1	-	TRBJ1-2	-	CASSATGLEGYTF	TGCGCCAGCAGCGCAACAGGGTTGGAAGGCTACACCTTC
16	TRBV9	TRBD2	TRBJ2-3	-	CASSPPGLASTDTQYF	TGTGCCAGCAGCCCACCGGGACTAGCGTCGACAGATACGCAGTATTTT
15	TRBV15	TRBD1	TRBJ2-7	once	CATSRNRGAEEAQYF	TGTGCCACCAGCAGAAACAGGGGCGCGGAAGAAGCCCAGTACTTC
14	TRBV10-3	-	TRBJ1-3	-	CAIAGPHSGNTIYF	TGTGCCATCGCAGGCCCCCACTCTGGAAACACCATATATTTT
14	TRBV20-1	-	TRBJ2-1	-	CSARTIQGGNEQFF	TGCAGTGCTAGGACGATACAGGGGGGGAATGAGCAGTTCTTC
16	TRBV11-2	TRBD2	TRBJ2-1	-	CASSSRGGGNPGEQFF	TGTGCCAGCAGCTCCCGAGGCGGGGGGAATCCCGGGGAACAGTTCTTC
15	TRBV4-1	TRBD2	TRBJ2-1	few	CASSQASGRVGEQFF	TGCGCCAGCAGCCAAGCTAGCGGGAGGGTTGGGGAGCAGTTCTTC
14	TRBV10-2	-	TRBJ2-5	-	CASSESGLEETQYF	TGCGCCAGCAGTGAGTCGGGACTCGAAGAGACCCAGTACTTC
14	TRBV29-1	TRBD1	TRBJ2-1	once	CSVDPIGTGDEQFF	TGCAGCGTTGACCCGATCGGGACAGGGGATGAGCAGTTCTTC
13	TRBV3-1	-	TRBJ2-7	once	CASSQGREIEQYF	TGTGCCAGCAGCCAGGGAAGGGAAATCGAGCAGTACTTC
15	TRBV20-1	TRBD2	TRBJ2-3	once	CSAILSGRAIDTQYF	TGCAGTGCTATCCTAAGCGGGAGGGCAATAGATACGCAGTATTTT
17	TRBV4-1	-	TRBJ1-2	-	CASSPLGPGDGGYGYTF	TGCGCCAGCAGCCCCCTCGGTCCAGGGGATGGTGGCTATGGCTACACCTTC
18	TRBV20-1	TRBD2	TRBJ2-4	-	CSASPPNAGGPGKNIQYF	TGCAGTGCTAGTCCCCCCAACGCGGGGGGGCCCGGGAAAAACATTCAGTACTTC
15	TRBV20-1	TRBD2	TRBJ2-1	few	CSAWIAGTSYNEQFF	TGCAGTGCTTGGATAGCGGGAACCTCCTACAATGAGCAGTTCTTC
14	TRBV5-6	TRBD1	TRBJ2-5	few	CASSTRTGGETQYF	TGTGCCAGCAGCACACGGACAGGGGGTGAGACCCAGTACTTC
15	TRBV10-3	-	TRBJ2-7	few	CAISDLQKSSYEQYF	TGTGCCATCAGTGACCTTCAGAAAAGCTCCTACGAGCAGTACTTC
15	TRBV12-3/TRBV12-4	TRBD2	TRBJ2-7	few	CASSETSGRWGEQYF	TGTGCCAGCAGTGAGACTAGCGGGAGATGGGGCGAGCAGTACTTC
17	TRBV9	TRBD1	TRBJ1-2	-	CASSGGQGATLNYGYTF	TGTGCCAGCAGCGGGGGACAGGGAGCCACCCTTAACTATGGCTACACCTTC
13	TRBV20-1	TRBD1	TRBJ1-1	-	CSALNRGNTEAFF	TGCAGTGCGTTGAACAGGGGGAACACTGAAGCTTTCTTT
19	TRBV30	TRBD2	TRBJ2-1	-	CAWSVFGTSGRVYHREQFF	TGTGCCTGGAGTGTATTTGGGACTAGCGGGAGAGTCTACCATAGGGAGCAGTTCTTC
16	TRBV6-2/TRBV6-3	TRBD2	TRBJ2-1	-	CASSYSPAGGHNEQFF	TGTGCCAGCAGTTACTCGCCGGCGGGGGGACACAATGAGCAGTTCTTC